A few counts support the clone carrying this TCR beta chain. Its specificity is unknown. Primers: 60 Vbeta forward and 13 Jbeta reverse. Source study methods: Later reanalysis found around 80 million unique TCR beta chains, approximately 11 million of them shared. Some clones are missing from TCRdb's copy, which holds only in-frame ones; the method was immunoSEQ multiplex PCR. V, J and clone size are those of that table, while D and trimming were read from the DNA. The repertoire includes about 70,000 clones, roughly 74% of them detected once, and over 9.5% sits in the top ten. The data were obtained in a study of cytomegalovirus exposure and HLA in healthy donors. General study results and limits: Specificity for CMV antigens was confirmed in vitro for three of the CMV-associated chains. Data from an earlier analysis indicated that most TCR beta V segments were productive either about 90% or about 30% of the time.

No record was made of this donor's CMV serostatus. Sequenced: PBMCs. This clonotype originated in a human donor in good health.

The CDR3 DNA reads TGTGCCAGCAGTGGGGACAGGGGCAATCAGCCCCAGCATTTT. It translates to CASSGDRGNQPQHF. The V and J genes are TRBV2 and TRBJ1-5; 9 nucleotides agree with TRBD1. The CDR3 is made up of 14 amino acids. Per the germline V gene, CDR1 is SNHLY and CDR2 is FYNNEI. The trim removed 4 bases at V and 2 bases at J, leaving 0 bases unmatched.